These T cell receptor beta chains were read from a single sample in a study of cytotoxic CD8 clonotypes in ibrutinib-treated CLL. Only in-frame clones appear in the TCRdb table, and some are missing; sequencing was by immunoSEQ multiplex PCR. The sample has roughly 200,000 clones, approximately 70% seen once; the top ten hold approximately 6%. Source: PBMCs, taken after 12 months of ibrutinib treatment. These receptors were collected from a human donor with chronic lymphocytic leukemia. The CDR3 runs from the conserved cysteine through the conserved F or W. The order of the fields is clone size, J gene, D gene, V gene, CDR3 protein, CDR3 DNA. The D gene is left open where the match is weak. Clone size is not always given. Where it is, it says once, few, many or a class for expanded clones.

few TRBJ1-2 . TRBV6-5 CASSYSAPPSIGYTF TGTGCCAGCAGTTACTCGGCGCCACCCTCTATCGGCTACACCTTC
. TRBJ1-2 . TRBV14 CASSQGGNRAIYGYTF TGTGCCAGCAGCCAAGGGGGGAACAGGGCGATCTATGGCTACACCTTC
. TRBJ2-5 . TRBV7-7 CASSSNPGGLETQYF TGTGCCAGCAGCTCGAACCCGGGGGGCCTGGAGACCCAGTACTTC
. TRBJ1-3 TRBD1 TRBV11-2 CASSSRTGVTGNTIYF TGTGCCAGCAGCTCCCGTACAGGGGTCACTGGAAACACCATATATTTT
. TRBJ1-1 . TRBV30 CAAYYRGGGEAFF TGTGCCGCCTATTATAGGGGCGGCGGTGAAGCTTTCTTT
few TRBJ2-5 . TRBV6-1 CASSPDKQETQYF TGTGCCAGCAGCCCCGACAAGCAAGAGACCCAGTACTTC
. TRBJ2-7 . TRBV30 CALKGVEQYF TGTGCCTTAAAAGGGGTGGAGCAGTACTTC
few TRBJ2-7 . TRBV9 CASSVDGTAYEQYF TGTGCCAGCAGCGTAGACGGCACCGCCTACGAGCAGTACTTC
. TRBJ1-6 . TRBV15 CATSRDPGGVNSPLHF TGTGCCACCAGCAGAGATCCAGGAGGGGTTAATTCACCCCTCCACTTT
once TRBJ1-1 TRBD1 TRBV30 CAWKGAVVKNTEAFF TGTGCCTGGAAGGGGGCTGTTGTGAAGAACACTGAAGCTTTCTTT
. TRBJ2-3 . TRBV18 CASSPPGTQYF TGTGCCAGCTCACCACCCGGTACGCAGTATTTT
. TRBJ1-2 . TRBV5-8 CASSLTGANYGYTF TGTGCCAGCAGCTTGACAGGAGCTAACTATGGCTACACCTTC
. TRBJ2-7 . TRBV28 CASSPSRGRGVEQYF TGTGCCAGCAGCCCCTCCCGGGGAAGAGGGGTCGAGCAGTACTTC
. TRBJ2-7 TRBD2 TRBV7-2 CASSLAGSGVYYEQYF TGTGCCAGCAGCTTAGCGGGGAGCGGGGTGTACTACGAGCAGTACTTC
. TRBJ2-7 . TRBV2 CASSTLFGSGYEQYF TGTGCCAGCAGCACACTATTTGGTAGCGGCTACGAGCAGTACTTC
. TRBJ1-1 TRBD1 TRBV29-1 CSGGTANTEAFF TGCAGCGGGGGGACAGCGAACACTGAAGCTTTCTTT
. TRBJ2-2 TRBD2 TRBV2 CASSEETSGGQGTGELFF TGTGCCAGCAGTGAAGAGACTAGCGGGGGGCAAGGCACCGGGGAGCTGTTTTTT
. TRBJ2-7 . TRBV7-9 CASTPQGGAYEQYF TGTGCCAGCACCCCGCAGGGGGGAGCCTACGAGCAGTACTTC
. TRBJ2-2 . TRBV4-1 CASSSAGELFF TGCGCCAGCAGCTCCGCCGGGGAGCTGTTTTTT
. TRBJ1-2 . TRBV19 CASSTPVGRNYGYTF TGTGCCAGTAGTACCCCAGTGGGCCGTAACTATGGCTACACCTTC
. TRBJ1-1 TRBD1 TRBV18 CASSQRTGKTGTEAFF TGTGCCAGCTCTCAACGGACAGGGAAAACGGGCACTGAAGCTTTCTTT
few TRBJ1-1 . TRBV6-5 CASRMGHTNTEAFF TGTGCCAGCAGAATGGGACACACGAACACTGAAGCTTTCTTT
. TRBJ2-5 . TRBV11-2 CASSLVASPQETQYF TGTGCCAGCAGCTTAGTGGCTAGCCCACAAGAGACCCAGTACTTC
. TRBJ2-7 TRBD2 TRBV7-2 CASSFGRNEQYF TGTGCCAGCAGCTTCGGGAGGAACGAGCAGTACTTC
once TRBJ2-7 . TRBV7-2 CASSSRWGEQYF TGTGCCAGCAGCTCTCGATGGGGCGAGCAGTACTTC
. TRBJ2-7 . TRBV4-2 CASSQGRSYEQYF TGTGCCAGCAGCCAAGGGAGGTCCTACGAGCAGTACTTC
. TRBJ2-7 . TRBV5-8 CASSLTDGAYEQYF TGTGCCAGCAGCCTAACGGACGGAGCCTACGAGCAGTACTTC
. TRBJ2-2 TRBD1 TRBV9 CASSVGLGGSTGELFF TGTGCCAGCAGCGTAGGTCTAGGGGGCAGCACCGGGGAGCTGTTTTTT
. TRBJ2-7 . TRBV5-1 CASKPDIQTSYEQYF TGCGCCAGCAAGCCGGACATCCAGACCTCCTACGAGCAGTACTTC
few TRBJ1-2 . TRBV29-1 CSVEPGEHGYTF TGCAGCGTAGAACCAGGAGAGCACGGCTACACCTTC
. TRBJ2-7 TRBD2 TRBV30 CAWTDYGRSDEQYF TGTGCCTGGACCGATTACGGGAGGAGCGACGAGCAGTACTTC
. TRBJ2-7 . TRBV25-1 CASSEYPTSYEQYF TGTGCCAGCAGTGAATATCCTACGAGCTACGAGCAGTACTTC
. TRBJ1-4 TRBD1 TRBV25-1 CASSEYRGQNNEKLFF TGTGCCAGCAGTGAATACAGGGGGCAGAATAATGAAAAACTGTTTTTT
. TRBJ1-5 . TRBV21-1 CASSKTRRRWHF TGTGCCAGCAGCAAAACACGCCGTCGATGGCATTTT
. TRBJ1-2 . TRBV30 CAWSVTQGYGYTF TGTGCCTGGAGTGTAACACAGGGATATGGCTACACCTTC
. TRBJ2-7 . TRBV30 CAWTRPGSIPEQYF TGTGCCTGGACCCGCCCGGGCAGCATCCCCGAGCAGTACTTC
few TRBJ2-3 TRBD2 TRBV2 CASRGLAQYF TGTGCCAGCAGGGGACTAGCGCAGTATTTT
. TRBJ1-2 TRBD1 TRBV11-1 CASSYLRDRAYGYTF TGTGCCAGCAGCTACCTCCGGGACAGGGCATATGGCTACACCTTC
few TRBJ1-5 TRBD1 TRBV30 CAWRGDSRNQPQHF TGTGCCTGGAGGGGGGACAGCCGCAATCAGCCCCAGCATTTT
. TRBJ1-4 . TRBV2 CASSEQGKLIGEKLFF TGTGCCAGCAGTGAACAGGGGAAACTGATTGGAGAAAAACTGTTTTTT
. TRBJ1-6 . TRBV5-1 CASSPEGLDSPLHF TGCGCCAGCAGCCCCGAGGGTTTGGATTCACCCCTCCACTTT
. TRBJ1-1 . TRBV10-3 CAISESRENTEAFF TGTGCCATCAGTGAGAGCAGGGAGAACACTGAAGCTTTCTTT
. TRBJ2-7 TRBD1 TRBV9 CASSEAGDRVADEQYF TGTGCCAGCAGCGAGGCCGGGGACAGGGTTGCGGACGAGCAGTACTTC
once TRBJ1-1 . TRBV5-5 CASSSQQAFNTEAFF TGTGCCAGCAGCTCACAACAGGCGTTTAACACTGAAGCTTTCTTT
. TRBJ2-7 . TRBV7-9 CASSLGDSVSEEQYF TGTGCCAGCAGCTTAGGAGACAGTGTTTCAGAGGAGCAGTACTTC
few TRBJ2-2 . TRBV5-6 CASSFQGTRNTGELFF TGTGCCAGCAGCTTTCAGGGAACTCGGAACACCGGGGAGCTGTTTTTT
few TRBJ1-1 . TRBV28 CASGSGTEAFF TGTGCCAGCGGTTCAGGGACTGAAGCTTTCTTT
. TRBJ2-3 TRBD2 TRBV19 CASSIYGGAGADTQYF TGTGCCAGTAGTATCTACGGAGGAGCGGGGGCAGATACGCAGTATTTT
once TRBJ2-1 . TRBV21-1 CASSKRQGSSYNEQFF TGTGCCAGCAGCAAGAGACAGGGCAGCTCCTACAATGAGCAGTTCTTC
. TRBJ2-7 . TRBV5-6 CASSLTDEQYF TGTGCCAGCAGCTTGACTGACGAGCAGTACTTC
few TRBJ1-6 . TRBV6-5 CASSYPLGSPLHF TGTGCCAGCAGTTACCCCCTGGGTTCACCCCTCCACTTT
. TRBJ2-1 TRBD2 TRBV4-2 CASSLHPSGPPNEQFF TGTGCCAGCAGCCTCCACCCTAGCGGGCCTCCCAATGAGCAGTTCTTC
. TRBJ1-2 . TRBV6-5 CASSYFPSADGYTF TGTGCCAGCAGTTACTTCCCCTCCGCAGATGGCTACACCTTC
few TRBJ1-1 . TRBV25-1 CASSEEGRGTEAFF TGTGCCAGCAGTGAAGAGGGGAGGGGCACTGAAGCTTTCTTT
. TRBJ2-1 . TRBV18 CASSPGGGDYNEQFF TGTGCCAGCTCACCCGGCGGGGGCGACTACAATGAGCAGTTCTTC
. TRBJ1-1 . TRBV9 CASSTLGAKNTEAFF TGTGCCAGCAGCACGCTGGGAGCTAAGAACACTGAAGCTTTCTTT
. TRBJ1-1 . TRBV4-1 CASSQYRDTNTEAFF TGCGCCAGCAGCCAGTACAGGGACACGAACACTGAAGCTTTCTTT